Below, 14 T cell receptor beta chains from the same sample are listed, as sequenced in a study of blood T cells in healthy people across ages. Together with a sample-barcoded 5' primer, a J-beta primer mix was included in a second PCR lasting about 7 to 11 cycles. TCRdb re-analysed the 5' RACE reads in MiXCR, keeping a single row per CDR3 protein. The data contain hundreds of thousands of distinct CDR3 sequences, about 42% of them seen just once; the ten biggest clones take up about 21%. Input material: blood. The source is a man in his 60s in good health.

With respect to this clonotype: The junction shows a germline mismatch at one end, possibly a read error. This chain connects TRBV6-2 or TRBV6-3 to TRBJ2-1, with 11 positions matching TRBD2. This CDR3 region has 18 residues. CDR1 and CDR2 (germline): MNHEY, SVGEGT. CDR3 in amino acids: CASSREGLAALGLNGQFF. The CDR3 DNA is TGTGCCAGCAGTAGGGAGGGACTAGCGGCTCTCGGACTCAATGGGCAGTTCTTC.

The DNA for the CDR3 is TGTGCCATCAGAAAGACTAGCGGGGGGGCGGATGAGCAGTTCTTC. This sequence encodes CAIRKTSGGADEQFF. The rearrangement uses TRBV10-3 and TRBJ2-1, with 14 bases matching TRBD2. The CDR3 runs 15 residues. Looked up from germline, CDR1 is ENHRY and CDR2 is SYGVKD. V shed 6 bases, J shed 8 bases, and the junction held 6 bases outside the gene matches.

V usage is TRBV11-1 and J usage is TRBJ1-1, with D possibly TRBD1 on 6 matching bases. CDR1 is SGHAT, CDR2 FQDESV, per germline (reference sequence). The CDR3 contains 14 residues. The V and J ends lost 2 bases and 4 bases respectively, with 11 bases between them. The CDR3 spells CASSLHTGLTEAFF. CDR3 sequence (DNA): TGTGCCAGCAGCTTACATACAGGGCTCACTGAAGCTTTCTTT.

Comment on this clonotype: It may be a read error: a sequence one base away is much more abundant. The rearrangement joins TRBV11-2 to TRBJ1-4, with D uncertain. V lost 4 bases and J 3 bases, leaving 15 bases between the germline ends. Germline loops: CDR1 SGHAT, CDR2 FQNNGV. The CDR3 covers 16 residues. The CDR3 here is CASSSARGSANEKLFF. The CDR3 region has the DNA TGTGCCAGCAGCTCGGCCAGAGGGTCCGCTAATGAAAAACTGTTTTTT. The variable domain in full, with the rest retrieved from reference TRBV11-2 and TRBJ1-4, is EAGVAQSPRYKIIEKRQSVAFWCNPISGHATLYWYQQILGQGPKLLIQFQNNGVVDDSQLPKDRFSAERLKGVDSTLKIQPAKLEDSAVYLCASSSARGSANEKLFFGSGTQLSVL.

The chain is built from TRBV20-1 and TRBJ2-3; no clear D gene. CDR3 length equals 13 residues. Germline CDR1 reads DFQATT; CDR2 reads SNEGSKA (reference sequence). V was clipped by 1 base and J by 0 bases, with 5 bases between them. The CDR3: CSARVFSTDTQYF. CDR3 coding DNA: TGCAGTGCTAGAGTGTTTAGCACAGATACGCAGTATTTT.

The sample holds a few counts of this clonotype. In DNA, the CDR3 is TGTGCCAGCACTGGGGACAACCCTCAAGAGACCCAGTACTTC. Translating it yields CASTGDNPQETQYF. The J gene is TRBJ2-5, the V gene TRBV7-9; D might be TRBD1 (6 bases). Trimming shortened V by 7 bases and J by 2 bases, and 14 bases separated the two germline ends. The CDR3 runs 14 residues. The V gene's germline CDR1 is SEHNR and CDR2 FQNEAQ (reference sequence).

V gene TRBV6-1 combines with J gene TRBJ2-5; 8 bases are shared with TRBD2. The CDR3 length is 18 residues. Germline assignment: CDR1 MNHNS and CDR2 SASEGT. V shed 7 bases, J shed 5 bases, and the junction held 21 bases outside the gene matches. As DNA, the CDR3 is TGTGCCAGCACCCTAACTGTCGTGGGGCTAGCGGGCGGGGAGACCCAGTACTTC. Its translation: CASTLTVVGLAGGETQYF.

This clonotype has only a few counts. The genes are TRBV29-1 and TRBJ2-1; 9 bases map to TRBD1. Germline V gives CDR1 SQVTM, CDR2 ANQGSEA. CDR3 length: 16 amino acids. DNA of the CDR3: TGCAGTACAGGGGGCGTTATGGGGTATCCCTACAATGAGCAGTTCTTC. It is translated as CSTGGVMGYPYNEQFF.

This rearrangement joins TRBV11-2 to TRBJ1-5, with D possibly matching TRBD1 (6 bases). Trimming left V 1 base short and J 2 bases short, with 15 bases between. This CDR3 is 17 amino acids long. CDR1 is SGHAT and CDR2 is FQNNGV in the germline V gene. CDR3 in DNA: TGTGCCAGCAGCTTAGCACCAGGGGCGGTCGGCAATCAGCCCCAGCATTTT. This sequence encodes CASSLAPGAVGNQPQHF.

This clonotype turned up a few times. The chain combines TRBV20-1 with TRBJ2-4; D may be TRBD1 (6 bases). CDR1 and CDR2 from the germline V gene are DFQATT and SNEGSKA (reference sequence). CDR3 size: 14 residues. V was shortened by 6 bases and J by 3 bases, with 15 bases between the two germline ends. The DNA for the CDR3 is TGCAGTGCGAACAGGGAATCGGACAAAAACATTCAGTACTTC. Its translation: CSANRESDKNIQYF.

This clonotype was counted between two and nine times. J is TRBJ2-3 and V is TRBV6-1, with 7 bases lining up with TRBD1. Trimming at V came to 2 bases and at J to 5 bases, leaving 4 bases not matched to a gene. The CDR3 has 14 residues. Germline V gene lookup returns CDR1 MNHNS and CDR2 SASEGT. CDR3 DNA sequence: TGTGCCAGCAGTGAAAGGCCAGGGGGAGATACGCAGTATTTT. As protein: CASSERPGGDTQYF.

The chain joins TRBV7-9 to TRBJ1-5; 8 nucleotides line up with TRBD1. After removal of 0 bases from V and 0 bases from J, the junction contained 4 bases not matched to a gene. This CDR3 is 17 amino acids long. Germline V CDR1 and CDR2: SEHNR, FQNEAQ (reference sequence). CDR3 coding DNA: TGTGCCAGCAGCTTAGCCCGGACAGGGCTTAGCAATCAGCCCCAGCATTTT. Protein: CASSLARTGLSNQPQHF. The whole variable domain, filled in from reference TRBV7-9 and TRBJ1-5, reads DTGVSQNPRHKITKRGQNVTFRCDPISEHNRLYWYRQTLGQGPEFLTYFQNEAQLEKSRLLSDRFSAERPKGSFSTLEIQRTEQGDSAMYLCASSLARTGLSNQPQHFGDGTRLSIL.

Many counts were recorded for this clonotype. V and J are TRBV4-3 and TRBJ1-2; 7 bases fit TRBD1. CDR1 is LGHNA, CDR2 YSLEER, per germline. This CDR3 has 15 amino acids. V trimming: 1 base; J trimming: 5 bases; junction bases outside the gene matches: 7. The CDR3 region is CASSQVLDRRYGYTF. CDR3 DNA sequence: TGCGCCAGCAGCCAAGTTCTGGACAGGCGATATGGCTACACCTTC.

CDR3 DNA sequence: TGCGCCAGCAGCTGGGGGGGACAGGGCTCCTACGAGCAGTACTTC. It is translated as CASSWGGQGSYEQYF. The V gene is TRBV5-1, the J gene TRBJ2-7; TRBD1 agrees at 9 bases. The CDR3 is made up of 15 amino acids. CDR1 is SGHRS, CDR2 YFSETQ, per germline. The V and J ends lost 3 bases and 0 bases, in that order; junction bases with no gene match: 4. The full variable domain, with the rest looked up from reference TRBV5-1 and TRBJ2-7, is KAGVTQTPRYLIKTRGQQVTLSCSPISGHRSVSWYQQTPGQGLQFLFEYFSETQRNKGNFPGRFSGRQFSNSRSEMNVSTLELGDSALYLCASSWGGQGSYEQYFGPGTRLTVT.